This T cell receptor beta chain comes out of a study of blood T cell repertoires in COVID-19. Produced via immunoSEQ multiplex PCR; TCRdb's table is partial and in-frame only. Counted here are around 92,000 clones, 83% occurring once; the ten biggest clones make up 25% to 35%. The specimen was peripheral blood. The TCR sequence derives from a woman at least 80 years old with acute or convalescent COVID-19.

The DNA of the CDR3 is TGTGCCACCAGCAGAGTGCAGGGCTATAGCAATCAGCCCCAGCATTTT. Amino acids: CATSRVQGYSNQPQHF. This chain joins TRBV15 and TRBJ1-5, with D possibly matching TRBD1 (5 bases). The germline gives CDR1 LNHNV, CDR2 YYDKDF (reference sequence). This CDR3 spans 16 amino acids. The ends were cut back, 1 base at V and 0 bases at J, with 10 bases in the middle. Full variable domain (missing parts from reference TRBV15 and TRBJ1-5): DAMVIQNPRYQVTQFGKPVTLSCSQTLNHNVMYWYQQKSSQAPKLLFHYYDKDFNNEADTPDNFQSRRPNTSFCFLDIRSPGLGDTAMYLCATSRVQGYSNQPQHFGDGTRLSIL.